The 30 T cell receptor beta chains below come from one sample, sequenced in a study of PD-1 blockade in classical Hodgkin lymphoma. The time point here: newly diagnosed, previously untreated cHL patient sample. Sequencing was performed with immunoSEQ multiplex PCR; in TCRdb, only in-frame clones are kept and a portion is missing. The top ten clones hold 2.6% of a sample with 70,000 or so clones, over 90% of them seen once. Sequences were obtained from peripheral blood mononuclear cells (PBMCs). The receptors were sampled from a human donor with classical Hodgkin lymphoma.

This clone was observed once. The rearrangement uses TRBV5-4 and TRBJ1-6, with no clear D. Per the germline V gene, CDR1 is SGHNT and CDR2 is YYREEE (reference sequence). The CDR3 has 13 amino acids. V was shortened by 0 bases and J by 7 bases, with 5 bases between the two germline ends. In DNA form, the CDR3 reads TGTGCCAGCAGCTTGGAAGGGAATTCACCCCTCCACTTT. Protein sequence: CASSLEGNSPLHF.

This chain links TRBV18 with TRBJ2-5; D is unresolved. The V end was cut by 3 bases, the J end by 2 bases, with 7 bases between. The CDR3 length is 13 residues. From germline, CDR1 is KGHSH and CDR2 LQKENI. This chain's CDR3 is CASSPPGQETQYF. The CDR3 region has the DNA TGTGCCAGCTCACCCCCTGGGCAAGAGACCCAGTACTTC.

This clone was observed once. This chain links TRBV27 with TRBJ1-1; D gene unclear. The V end was cut by 0 bases, the J end by 5 bases, with 16 bases between. Per the germline V gene, CDR1 is MNHEY and CDR2 is SMNVEV (reference sequence). CDR3 size: 16 residues. The CDR3, as DNA: TGTGCCAGCAGTTTATCGAGAGCCGGGCGTAGGACTGAAGCTTTCTTT. This sequence encodes CASSLSRAGRRTEAFF.

This clone has only one observation. The rearrangement uses TRBV13 and TRBJ1-1; D ambiguous. This CDR3 has 15 residues. CDR1 and CDR2 (germline): PRHDT, FYEKMQ (reference sequence). Deletions cut 6 bases from V and 0 bases from J, with 14 bases between. Here the CDR3 DNA reads TGTGCCAGCAGGCTTCCCGGAGCAGTGAACACTGAAGCTTTCTTT. Translating it yields CASRLPGAVNTEAFF.

This chain links TRBV6-6 with TRBJ1-2; TRBD1 matches at 9 bases. CDR1 is MNHNY and CDR2 is SVGAGI in the germline V gene (reference sequence). The CDR3 contains 15 residues. V lost 5 bases, J lost 7 bases, and 11 bases stayed unmatched. In nucleotides, the CDR3 is TGTGCCAGCAGTCCCGTGGGACAGGGTGTAGGTGGCTACACCTTC. Its protein product is CASSPVGQGVGGYTF.

The chain couples TRBV11-2 to TRBJ2-7; D remains unclear. CDR3 length: 15 residues. Trimming took off 4 bases at V and 0 bases at J, with 13 bases between the two ends. CDR1 and CDR2 (germline): SGHAT, FQNNGV. CDR3 in DNA: TGTGCCAGCAGCTCATCGCCTCAGGTCTCCTACGAGCAGTACTTC. It is translated as CASSSSPQVSYEQYF.

The rearrangement joins TRBV30 to TRBJ1-5, with D possibly being TRBD1 (6 bases). V was pared by 3 bases and J by 4 bases, with 16 bases between. Germline CDR1 GTSNPN, CDR2 SVGIG (reference sequence). This CDR3 region has 15 residues. CDR3 in DNA: TGTGCCTGGAGCCTTACCTCGGGGGCGAATCAGCCCCAGCATTTT. Translation gives CAWSLTSGANQPQHF.

This chain uses TRBV18 with TRBJ2-7; D perhaps matches TRBD2 (7 bases). The CDR3 is made up of 15 amino acids. The germline CDR1 and CDR2 sequences are KGHSH and LQKENI. V lost 2 bases to trimming and J lost 3 bases, with 14 bases between them. CDR3 loop: CASSPRGGAGYEQYF. CDR3 nucleotides: TGTGCCAGCTCACCAAGAGGGGGGGCAGGCTACGAGCAGTACTTC.

The genes are TRBV7-3 and TRBJ2-5; D is uncertain. V lost 2 bases and J lost 1, with 5 bases in between. Germline CDR1 is SGHTA and CDR2 is FQGTGA. The CDR3 runs to 13 residues. The CDR3 loop is CASSLGFQETQYF. The DNA for the CDR3 is TGTGCCAGCAGCTTAGGATTCCAAGAGACCCAGTACTTC.

This sequence joins TRBV6-1 and TRBJ1-2; unclear D gene. The germline V gene encodes CDR1 MNHNS and CDR2 SASEGT. V was clipped by 7 bases and J by 0 bases, with 6 bases between them. The CDR3 totals 12 residues. CDR3 sequence (DNA): TGTGCCAGCACGCGGGCTAACTATGGCTACACCTTC. It is translated as CASTRANYGYTF.

V and J are TRBV6-5 and TRBJ2-3; D unclear. CDR3 size: 13 residues. The V end lost 1 base, the J end lost 8 bases, and 10 bases lay between the germline ends. Looked up from germline, CDR1 is MNHEY and CDR2 is SVGAGI. Here the CDR3 DNA reads TGTGCCAGCAGTTACTTTAAGGCAGGTACGCAGTATTTT. Translated: CASSYFKAGTQYF.

The chain uses TRBV7-8 and TRBJ1-3; D call uncertain. The CDR3 has 15 amino acids. The germline CDR1 and CDR2 sequences are SGHVS and FQNEAQ. V was trimmed by 3 bases and J by 0 bases, leaving 9 bases between them. CDR3 DNA sequence: TGTGCCAGCAGCTTGGAGTATTACTCTGGAAACACCATATATTTT. Its translation: CASSLEYYSGNTIYF.

A single count supports this clone. The chain is built from TRBV5-6 and TRBJ1-5; the match to TRBD1 covers 8 bases. This CDR3 spans 15 amino acids. The J segment lost 6 bases and the V segment lost 4 bases, leaving 9 bases of the junction unmatched. CDR1 SGHDT and CDR2 YYEEEE come from the germline V gene. CDR3 bases: TGTGCCAGCAGCAACCAGGGGGCATTGGGTCAGCCCCAGCATTTT. Translating gives CASSNQGALGQPQHF.

The chain recombines TRBV5-6 with TRBJ2-7; D possibly corresponds to TRBD1 (5 bases). Germline V gene data show CDR1 as SGHDT and CDR2 as YYEEEE. Trimming took 3 bases from V and 2 from J, leaving 18 bases between them. This CDR3 contains 16 residues. The CDR3 region has the DNA TGTGCCAGCAGCTCCTATCGGTTAGACAGTCCCTACGAGCAGTACTTC. As protein: CASSSYRLDSPYEQYF.

The chain uses TRBV29-1 and TRBJ2-7; the D is unclear. Trimming removed 5 bases at V and 1 base at J, with 18 bases between. CDR1 is SQVTM, CDR2 ANQGSEA, per germline. The length of the CDR3 is 15 residues. The CDR3, as DNA: TGCAGCGTTACCCTTTGGCCGACAAATTCCTACGAGCAGTACTTC. This sequence encodes CSVTLWPTNSYEQYF.

The chain employs TRBV6-5 and TRBJ2-5, with 7 bases identical to TRBD1. Germline CDR1 MNHEY, CDR2 SVGAGI. Unmatched junction bases numbered 5, after V lost 6 bases and J lost 4 bases. This CDR3 is 13 amino acids long. CDR3 in DNA: TGTGCCAGCAGCGGGGCAGGGGGAGAGACCCAGTACTTC. It encodes CASSGAGGETQYF.

The chain joins TRBV19 to TRBJ2-7; D is perhaps TRBD2 (6 bases). Germline CDR1 is LNHDA and CDR2 is SQIVND (reference sequence). V lost 4 bases and J lost 3, with 13 bases in between. This CDR3 region has 14 residues. The CDR3 region has the DNA TGTGCCAGTAGTACTCGGGACTCTCGCTACGAGCAGTACTTC. Amino acid sequence: CASSTRDSRYEQYF.

This chain connects TRBV7-6 to TRBJ1-4, with D tentatively TRBD1 (6 bases). The V and J ends lost 1 base and 7 bases respectively, with 10 bases between them. Germline V gives CDR1 SGHVS, CDR2 FNYEAQ. This CDR3 comprises 14 residues. As DNA, the CDR3 is TGTGCCAGCAGCTTAGTGGGGGGCGGTGAAAAACTGTTTTTT. Protein: CASSLVGGGEKLFF.

V and J are TRBV4-3 and TRBJ2-7; D gene ambiguous. Deletions cut 1 base from V and 1 base from J, with 11 bases between. The CDR3 runs 15 residues. Germline CDR1 reads LGHNA; CDR2 reads YSLEER. For the CDR3, the DNA is TGCGCCAGCAGCCAAGGAGTGGGTAATTCCTACGAGCAGTACTTC. It is translated as CASSQGVGNSYEQYF.

This chain uses TRBV6-6 with TRBJ2-2; tentatively, D is TRBD1 (5 bases). Trimming removed 4 bases from V and 6 bases from J, with 9 bases in between. The CDR3 spans 13 residues. CDR1 is MNHNY and CDR2 is SVGAGI in the germline V gene (reference sequence). CDR3 loop: CASSSGYSGELFF. CDR3 sequence (DNA): TGTGCCAGCAGTTCAGGGTACTCCGGGGAGCTGTTTTTT.

The chain carries TRBV28 and TRBJ1-5, with a tentative D call TRBD1 (6 bases). Per the germline V gene, CDR1 is MDHEN and CDR2 is SYDVKM. V gave up 6 bases and J gave up 5 bases, with 14 bases separating them. The CDR3 consists of 14 residues. This CDR3 is CASRQGREDQPQHF. The DNA for the CDR3 is TGTGCCAGCAGGCAGGGGCGAGAGGATCAGCCCCAGCATTTT.

The V call is TRBV9, the J call TRBJ2-7, with D possibly being TRBD2 (5 bases). This CDR3 comprises 14 residues. The germline V gene encodes CDR1 SGDLS and CDR2 YYNGEE. V shed 4 bases and J shed 1 base, with 12 bases lying between them. The CDR3 nucleotides read TGTGCCAGCAGCCGCCAACTAGGATCCTACGAGCAGTACTTC. Its translation is CASSRQLGSYEQYF. Complete variable domain (other parts from reference TRBV9 and TRBJ2-7): DSGVTQTPKHLITATGQRVTLRCSPRSGDLSVYWYQQSLDQGLQFLIQYYNGEERAKGNILERFSAQQFPDLHSELNLSSLELGDSALYFCASSRQLGSYEQYFGPGTRLTVT.

The chain links TRBV5-6 to TRBJ2-5; tentative D call: TRBD2 (6 bases). Trimming removed 5 bases from V and 5 bases from J, with 16 bases in between. In germline, CDR1 is SGHDT, CDR2 YYEEEE. CDR3 length: 14 residues. The CDR3 spells CASRQTRGRETQYF. The DNA of the CDR3 is TGTGCCAGCAGGCAGACTAGGGGTCGGGAGACCCAGTACTTC.

The rearrangement uses TRBV9 and TRBJ2-5; D is perhaps TRBD1 or TRBD2 (5 bases each). There are 15 residues in the CDR3. CDR1 is SGDLS and CDR2 is YYNGEE in the germline V gene. The V end lost 0 bases, the J end lost 2 bases, and 11 bases lay between the germline ends. CDR3 DNA: TGTGCCAGCAGCGTAGTAGGGACCTTACAAGAGACCCAGTACTTC. Its protein is CASSVVGTLQETQYF. Supplemented by reference TRBV9 and TRBJ2-5, the full variable domain reads DSGVTQTPKHLITATGQRVTLRCSPRSGDLSVYWYQQSLDQGLQFLIQYYNGEERAKGNILERFSAQQFPDLHSELNLSSLELGDSALYFCASSVVGTLQETQYFGPGTRLLVL.

The chain carries TRBV28 and TRBJ1-4; D not certain. Between the trimmed V and J ends, which lost 10 bases and 0 bases, there was a span of 15 bases. This CDR3 has 15 residues. The germline gives CDR1 MDHEN, CDR2 SYDVKM. CDR3 bases: TGTGCCACCTCACACCGCGTTCCAACTAATGAAAAACTGTTTTTT. This translates into CATSHRVPTNEKLFF.

The chain links TRBV11-2 to TRBJ2-7; weak D call: TRBD2 (5 bases). The ends were cut back, 5 bases at V and 4 bases at J, with 18 bases in the middle. The CDR3 consists of 15 residues. CDR1 and CDR2 (germline): SGHAT, FQNNGV. The CDR3: CASSPRLDSIYEQYF. The CDR3 region has the DNA TGTGCCAGCAGCCCTCGACTGGACTCCATTTACGAGCAGTACTTC.

The chain combines TRBV6-1 with TRBJ2-5; 8 bases fit TRBD2. The length of the CDR3 is 12 residues. The germline V gene encodes CDR1 MNHNS and CDR2 SASEGT. V lost 4 bases to trimming and J lost 11 bases; unmatched junction nucleotides: 6. The CDR3 protein is CASSGTSMQQYF. The DNA of the CDR3 is TGTGCCAGCAGTGGGACTAGCATGCAGCAGTACTTC.

The CDR3 sequence: CASSAPGTSKPEQYF. The DNA of the CDR3 is TGTGCCAGTAGTGCCCCCGGGACTAGCAAACCCGAGCAGTACTTC. The rearrangement links TRBV19 to TRBJ2-5, with 9 bases matching TRBD2. The J call may be in error: the DNA end matches TRBJ2-7 better. Germline loops: CDR1 LNHDA, CDR2 SQIVND (reference sequence). This CDR3 has 15 amino acids.

V gene TRBV25-1 combines with J gene TRBJ2-3; 14 bases fit TRBD2. The V and J ends lost 6 bases and 2 bases, in that order; junction bases with no gene match: 4. CDR3 length equals 16 residues. Germline V gene sequence: CDR1 MGHDK, CDR2 SYGVNS. The CDR3 protein is CASSGTSGSYTDTQYF. The CDR3 coding sequence is TGTGCCAGCAGCGGGACTAGCGGGAGTTACACAGATACGCAGTATTTT.

This chain links TRBV6-1 with TRBJ2-7; D perhaps matches TRBD2 (5 bases). The CDR3 is 13 amino acids. Germline V gives CDR1 MNHNS, CDR2 SASEGT. V lost 5 bases and J 9 bases, leaving 17 bases between the germline ends. The CDR3 is CASSREPTGSQYF. In nucleotides, the CDR3 is TGTGCCAGCAGTCGTGAACCGACGGGGTCGCAGTACTTC.